The 17 T cell receptor beta chains listed next were all sequenced from one sample in a study of blood T cells in healthy people across ages. Combining a sample-barcoded 5' primer with a J-beta primer mix, a second PCR ran for roughly 7 to 12 cycles. TCRdb passed the 5' RACE reads through MiXCR, listing each CDR3 protein once. The sample holds 500,000 to 600,000 distinct CDR3 sequences, approximately 27% seen once. Sequences were obtained from blood. The receptors here all came from a woman between 65 and 79 years old in good health.

The chain is built from TRBV11-2 and TRBJ2-5; 11 nucleotides match TRBD2. V was clipped by 1 base and J by 5 bases; unmatched bases: 12. This CDR3 comprises 18 residues. From germline, CDR1 is SGHAT and CDR2 FQNNGV. CDR3 sequence reads: CASSLVWGRLAGRETQYF. The CDR3 DNA is TGTGCCAGCAGCTTAGTTTGGGGACGACTAGCGGGGCGGGAGACCCAGTACTTC. Full variable domain (outside the CDR3, taken from reference TRBV11-2 and TRBJ2-5): EAGVAQSPRYKIIEKRQSVAFWCNPISGHATLYWYQQILGQGPKLLIQFQNNGVVDDSQLPKDRFSAERLKGVDSTLKIQPAKLEDSAVYLCASSLVWGRLAGRETQYFGPGTRLLVL.

A few counts support this clonotype. The V call is TRBV4-3, the J call TRBJ2-1; D is ambiguous. The CDR3 spans 16 residues. CDR1 and CDR2 from the germline V gene are LGHNA and YSLEER. V lost 0 bases and J lost 3, with 12 bases in between. CDR3 DNA sequence: TGCGCCAGCAGCCAAGATAGCAGGAACCTCTACAATGAGCAGTTCTTC. It specifies CASSQDSRNLYNEQFF.

In nucleotides, the CDR3 is TGTGCCAGCAGTTACGGTAGCTGGAGCAATCAGCCCCAGCATTTT. This encodes CASSYGSWSNQPQHF. This rearrangement joins TRBV6-2 or TRBV6-3 to TRBJ1-5; D unclear. V lost 2 bases, J lost 1 base, and 9 bases lay in between. Germline V gene data show CDR1 as MNHEY and CDR2 as SVGEGT. CDR3 length: 15 amino acids.

The V gene is TRBV29-1, the J gene TRBJ1-1; D is perhaps TRBD1 (5 bases). Germline V gives CDR1 SQVTM, CDR2 ANQGSEA. Trimming cost V 4 bases and J 1 base, with 10 bases left between them. The CDR3 totals 13 residues. CDR3 sequence reads: CSVGEGQNTEAFF. The CDR3 DNA is TGCAGCGTTGGAGAGGGGCAGAACACTGAAGCTTTCTTT.

The table lists this clonotype with a few counts. The chain uses TRBV24-1 and TRBJ2-7, with TRBD1 as a possible D gene (5 bases). CDR3 length: 15 amino acids. V dropped 3 bases and J dropped 5 bases, with 16 bases sitting between them. CDR1 is KGHDR, CDR2 SFDVKD, per germline. The CDR3 protein is CATSDPQGRPHEQYF. The CDR3 coding sequence is TGTGCCACCAGTGATCCCCAGGGCAGGCCCCACGAGCAGTACTTC.

This clonotype has more than one count but fewer than ten. The rearrangement uses TRBV7-2 and TRBJ1-1; tentatively, D is TRBD1 (5 bases). CDR3 length: 15 residues. Germline CDR1 reads SGHTA; CDR2 reads FQGNSA. The ends were cut back, 3 bases at V and 1 base at J, with 12 bases in the middle. The CDR3 DNA reads TGTGCCAGCAGCTTCCGTTTCGGACAGAACACTGAAGCTTTCTTT. Encoded protein: CASSFRFGQNTEAFF.

The J gene is TRBJ1-4, the V gene TRBV20-1, with 8 bases aligning to TRBD1. J was trimmed by 7 bases and V by 5 bases; bases with no gene match: 6. This CDR3 region has 13 residues. CDR1 and CDR2 (germline): DFQATT, SNEGSKA (reference sequence). The CDR3 sequence is CSAYYGQGEKLFF. CDR3 nucleotides: TGCAGTGCTTACTACGGACAGGGTGAAAAACTGTTTTTT.

This clonotype has a handful of counts. A single base separates this from a much larger clone, so it may be a read error. V gene TRBV25-1 combines with J gene TRBJ2-7; TRBD2 agrees at 12 bases. The CDR3 loop spans 15 amino acids. Per the germline V gene, CDR1 is MGHDK and CDR2 is SYGVNS. In nucleotides, the CDR3 is TGTGCCGGCAGTGAATCACTAGCGGGGGGTAAGGAGCAGTACTTC. As protein: CAGSESLAGGKEQYF.

As regards this clonotype: Compared with germline, one end of the junction differs, possibly owing to a read error. The chain couples TRBV28 to TRBJ1-6; D might be TRBD1 (6 bases). In germline, CDR1 is MDHEN, CDR2 SYDVKM. The CDR3 has 14 residues. CDR3 residues: CASSFGQYKSPLHF. The CDR3 DNA is TGTGCCAGCAGTTTTGGACAGTATAAGTCACCCCTCCACTTT.

This clonotype appeared a few times. The chain links TRBV7-2 to TRBJ2-1; D perhaps matches TRBD1 (5 bases). V was clipped by 4 bases and J by 8 bases, with 12 bases between them. CDR3 length: 13 amino acids. From germline, CDR1 is SGHTA and CDR2 FQGNSA. The CDR3 bases are TGTGCCAGCAGCTACGACAGTTTCGATGAGCAGTTCTTC. It specifies CASSYDSFDEQFF.

The V gene is TRBV5-8, the J gene TRBJ1-5; TRBD1 is a possible D gene (6 bases). There are 14 residues in the CDR3. The germline CDR1 and CDR2 sequences are SGHTS and YDEGEE. Trimming cost V 4 bases and J 3 bases, with 11 bases left between them. The CDR3 coding sequence is TGTGCCAGCAGCCCGCGGGACACCAATCAGCCCCAGCATTTT. It codes for CASSPRDTNQPQHF. Filled out from reference TRBV5-8 and TRBJ1-5, the complete variable domain reads EAGVTQSPTHLIKTRGQQATLRCSPISGHTSVYWYQQALGLGLQFLLWYDEGEERNRGNFPPRFSGRQFPNYSSELNVNALELEDSALYLCASSPRDTNQPQHFGDGTRLSIL.

There are a few counts of this clonotype. The chain combines TRBV6-2 or TRBV6-3 with TRBJ1-1, with no clear D. Trimming left V 5 bases short and J 5 bases short, with 9 bases between. Germline V gene lookup returns CDR1 MNHEY and CDR2 SVGEGT. The CDR3 is made up of 12 amino acids. The CDR3 bases are TGTGCCAGCAGTGCCGGTAGGACTGAAGCTTTCTTT. It encodes CASSAGRTEAFF.

The genes are TRBV5-1 and TRBJ1-5; D remains ambiguous. The CDR3 loop spans 17 amino acids. CDR1 and CDR2 (germline): SGHRS, YFSETQ. Trimming left V 4 bases short and J 5 bases short, with 22 bases between. The CDR3 DNA is TGCGCCAGCAGCCTGGGTAGTACGGCAGGCAGTTATCAGCCCCAGCATTTT. Translation gives CASSLGSTAGSYQPQHF.

V and J are TRBV10-3 and TRBJ1-2, with TRBD1 matching over 9 bases. V shed 6 bases and J 7 bases; nucleotides not matched to a gene: 9. The CDR3 loop spans 14 amino acids. Per germline, CDR1 ENHRY and CDR2 SYGVKD. This CDR3 is CAIRDPGQGSGYTF. As DNA, the CDR3 is TGTGCCATCAGAGATCCGGGACAGGGCAGTGGCTACACCTTC.

This clonotype was detected only a few times. V gene TRBV6-1 combines with J gene TRBJ2-5, with TRBD2 identical over 11 bases. The J call is uncertain, as TRBJ2-1 better fits the DNA end. Looked up from germline, CDR1 is MNHNS and CDR2 is SASEGT. The CDR3 covers 17 residues. CDR3 residues: CASTTFASGGPRSEQFF. The CDR3 nucleotides read TGTGCCAGCACCACTTTCGCTAGCGGGGGGCCCAGGTCCGAGCAGTTCTTC.

The table lists this clonotype with a few counts. The rearrangement joins TRBV7-3 to TRBJ2-1; 14 bases map to TRBD2. From germline, CDR1 is SGHTA and CDR2 FQGTGA. The V and J ends lost 5 bases and 13 bases, in that order; junction bases with no gene match: 7. The CDR3 is 14 amino acids. The CDR3 bases are TGTGCCAGCAGCCTAGGGACTAGCGGGGGCCGCCAGTTCTTC. Amino acid sequence: CASSLGTSGGRQFF.

This clonotype has just a few counts. The chain carries TRBV12-3 or TRBV12-4 and TRBJ2-5; D is unclear. The better agreement between TRBJ2-7 and the DNA end casts doubt on the J call. The CDR3 loop spans 14 amino acids. In nucleotides, the CDR3 is TGTGCCAGCAGTTTAATCCCCGAGAGCTACGAGCAGTACTTC. It yields the protein CASSLIPESYEQYF.